This paragraph reports one TCR beta chain. This clone has just a few counts. What antigen it recognizes has not been identified. No much larger clonotype is one base removed from it; base qualities were not supplied. The data were obtained in a study of cytomegalovirus exposure and HLA in healthy donors (dated by TCRdb to about 2017). Broadly, across the study: An earlier analysis of 587 of the donors reported 250 to 300 Gb of sequence data and 90 million to 120 million unique TCR beta sequences obtained from around 180 million T cells. An early release covering 550 to 650 HLA-typed donors comprised about 300 gigabases of sequencing data and some 79 million unique TCR sequences. Of the roughly 390 genotyped donors, 81% were placed in the genetic ancestry cluster associated with self-reported Caucasian donors. The study was designed to test whether signatures of past pathogen exposure could be identified by cataloging public T cell receptors. The study profiled the T cell repertoires of fewer than 850 subjects by immunosequencing and related them to cytomegalovirus serostatus. Along with the roughly 670-subject first cohort, a separate validation cohort of around 110 different subjects was used. To predict cytomegalovirus infection status, the study combined high-throughput TCR immunosequencing, statistical association of individual TCRs with disease status, and machine learning. A later analysis re-examined previously published TCR beta repertoires from just over 650 donors and added high-resolution HLA genotyping to investigate patterns of TCR occurrence. Rather than using new phenotypic data, the later analysis identified candidate immune exposures from TCR beta sequences and from how often those sequences occurred across donors. To decide whether each TCR beta V gene segment behaved as functional or pseudogenic, an earlier analysis of nearly 600 of the donors relied on high-throughput TCR beta sequencing. Donor age, sex, ethnicity and CMV serostatus were compiled together with the repertoire data. A later genetic analysis used genome-wide SNP genotypes for 398 of the 666 donors, treating that subset as a discovery cohort. Every repertoire in the discovery cohort had been generated on one and the same sequencing platform. HLA typing included class I and class II loci at four-digit resolution. Typing coverage varied by locus: roughly 629-640 donors for A, B, C, DRB1 and DQB1; more than 500 for DQA1; around 610 for DPA1; more than 450 for DPB1. Roughly five DR-DQ haplotypes were treated as single units for association and clustering because of strong linkage in the cohort. Among roughly 370 genotyped donors of the cohort, an average of about 240,000 unique TCR beta nucleotide sequences were sequenced per donor, around a sixth of them non-productive.

The full study reports these points: In a later analysis, some 18,000 TCR beta sequences were associated with specific HLA alleles at a false discovery rate of 0.05. In an earlier analysis of around 600 of the donors, most TCR beta V segments were observed in productive rearrangements about 87% or about 30% of the time, broadly matching IMGT annotations. Correlated functional status among segregating V segments might reflect linkage disequilibrium, but an unknown experimental factor could not be ruled out. A further reported finding was that TCR beta sequences accurately predicted the HLA-A and HLA-B alleles for most subjects in the first cohort. A later analysis found that most CMV-associated TCR beta chains appeared HLA-restricted, with HLA associations seemingly driven largely by CMV exposure. The cohort was sequenced for TCR beta chains only, and without alpha or paired-chain data the features that could be detected were limited. Assigning TCR associations to individual alleles was difficult when HLA alleles, especially DR and DQ, strongly co-occurred. The study gave a list of 150 to 200 TCR beta chains associated with cytomegalovirus. Because some donors lacked HLA typing at each locus, the association tests relied only on the typed subset. Several of the top co-occurrence clusters appeared to be linked to parvovirus B19, influenza, CMV and Epstein-Barr virus, according to a later analysis. Most TCR sequences were seen in very few donors, while some public TCRs were found in many individuals. In a later analysis, TCR association rates were found to vary across HLA loci, with the most associated TCRs seen for DRB1 alleles and the fewest for HLA-C alleles. The earlier analysis of around 600 of the donors excluded 15 to 20 rarely observed V segments, including chromosome 9 orphons, because counts were too low. Immune exposure information for the cohort was limited to CMV serostatus. The authors suggested that the approach could potentially be extended to other disease states and immunological phenotypes. Compared with the roughly 710-donor mean, donors in an Asian-associated ancestry cluster had fewer N-insertions in productive TCRs, according to a later genetic analysis. Sequencing depth was assumed to be roughly uniform across donors in the presence/absence analyses, though that assumption may not hold. A few of the identified cytomegalovirus-associated TCR beta chains were confirmed in vitro to be specific for cytomegalovirus antigens. A group of highly shared sequence variants was considered likely to be a technical artifact of the sequencing pipeline. The classifier was reported to diagnose cytomegalovirus status with high specificity and sensitivity in both the original cohort and the validation cohort. Some IMGT-functional V segments, including TRBV6-2 and TRBV6-3, could not be told apart with the 87-base-pair reads, so those segments were excluded. V-gene and J-gene trimming of TCR beta chains was associated with a missense DCLRE1C variant in a later genetic analysis, and the association was replicated in an independent cohort. A later analysis found that HLA-associated TCR beta chains were more clonally expanded and had lower generation probabilities than equally common non-associated chains.

Library prep was done by the immunoSEQ multiplex PCR assay. The multiplex PCR relied on a mix of 60 forward primers for TCR Vbeta segments and 13 reverse primers for TCR Jbeta segments. The CDR3 region of rearranged TCR beta genes was amplified from genomic DNA by a multiplex PCR assay. The Illumina HiSeq System was used to sequence the amplified TCR beta libraries as 87-base-pair reads. As for the authors' bioinformatics: Across the roughly 700 repertoires, a later analysis counted approximately 83 million unique TCR beta chains, around 10 million of which were shared by at least two donors. A nearest-neighbor algorithm error-corrected the raw reads and collapsed the reads into unique sequences, merging closely related sequences to remove PCR and sequencing errors. CDR3 sequences were aligned to IMGT reference sequences to assign V, D and J gene segments. For a sequence to be retained, at least a six-nucleotide match to both a V gene segment and a J gene segment was required. Rearrangements were classified as productive when the CDR3 lacked stop codons and remained in frame with V and J, and all other rearrangements were classified as non-productive. CDR3 was defined according to IMGT convention as the region running from the second conserved V-encoded cysteine to the conserved J-encoded phenylalanine. In an earlier analysis of 587 of the donors, sequences lacking an unambiguous match to a single V gene segment were excluded. An earlier analysis of a few hundred of the donors called V segments functional above 56.7% productive rearrangements and segregating when the between-donor standard deviation exceeded 5%. A statistical classification framework was built for diagnosing cytomegalovirus status from the catalog of TCR beta chain sequences. A later analysis assigned V and J genes by comparing TCR nucleotide sequences with IMGT/GENE-DB human TR gene sequences. A later analysis assigned CDR3 sequences and most-parsimonious VDJ recombination scenarios with the TCRdist pipeline. In a later analysis, every TCR beta chain was defined by the combination of its CDR3 amino acid sequence and its V-gene family, and reads without a unique V-gene family were dropped. A later analysis removed 592 highly shared, low-generation-probability nucleotide sequences to deal with suspected cross-contamination and a sequencing artifact. For each public chain, a later analysis derived a clonal expansion index from normalized ranks of inferred template counts within each repertoire. A later analysis computed generation probabilities with a VDJ recombination model fitted to out-of-frame rearrangements, and checked the results against IGoR. In a later analysis, TCR-TCR, TCR-HLA and TCR-CMV co-occurrence was scored with hypergeometric tests, and a repertoire-size bias correction was applied to TCR pairs. To estimate false discovery rates, a later analysis permuted the HLA or CMV assignments 20 times. A later analysis grouped co-occurring TCRs with DBSCAN, adding TCRdist sequence similarity when clustering within HLA-allele-positive subsets. Repertoires with fewer than 30,000 or more than 120,000 public chains, plus five repertoires with anomalous nucleotide sharing, were excluded from co-occurrence clustering. TCRdb re-hosts the immuneACCESS table, in-frame sequences only. Its copies lack some clones; in the studies checked, an unresolved V gene accounts for under half of them, and the cause for the rest is not known. V and J calls and clone size are those listed in that table; D and trimming were worked out from the DNA. This sample comprises 90,000 to 150,000 clones, about three quarters of them detected only once. About 3.3% of the sample is held by the ten biggest clonotypes.

The germline ends are 8 bases apart after V is trimmed by 2 bases and J by 0 bases. The CDR3 measures 15 amino acids from cysteine to phenylalanine. Solely the CDR3 DNA is kept, with 45 bases framed from the first base. CDR1 is given as MGHDK and CDR2 as SYGVNS, both from the germline V gene. The cohort was made up of 500 to 850 healthy bone marrow donors. All cohort members were sampled while nominally healthy, although unrecorded immune exposures were likely present. The donor was CMV seropositive and was included in the group of some 290 seropositive cohort members. A peripheral blood sample was provided by each donor, and peripheral blood mononuclear cells were used for TCR beta sequencing. The Qiagen DNeasy Blood Extraction Kit was used to extract genomic DNA from the blood cell samples.

Recombination connected TRBV25-1 to TRBJ1-5; TRBD1 could be the D gene, as 5 bases match. The receptor was isolated from a woman younger than 45 in good health and CMV-seropositive. Sequenced input: PBMCs. The encoded CDR3 is CASSEGRVSNQPQHF. The DNA reads TGTGCCAGCAGTGAAGGCAGGGTTAGCAATCAGCCCCAGCATTTT.